These 8 T cell receptor beta chains share one sample of origin, sequenced in a study of Graves' ophthalmopathy and Graves' hyperthyroidism. RNA transcripts provided the template for amplifying TCR beta CDR3 regions. HTBI primers were employed in first-round RT-PCR, then a second-round multiplex PCR followed. TCRdb passed the multiplex PCR reads through MiXCR, listing each CDR3 protein once. The repertoire holds 900,000 to 1,200,000 distinct CDR3 sequences, with approximately 35% as singletons. Sequenced input: peripheral blood or thyroid tissue (not recorded which). The receptors stem from an adult man with Graves' hyperthyroidism.

This clonotype was counted ten times or more. The chain employs TRBV29-1 and TRBJ1-1; D ambiguous. Germline V gene sequence: CDR1 SQVTM, CDR2 ANQGSEA. V was shortened by 7 bases and J by 1 base, with 10 bases between the two germline ends. This CDR3 comprises 12 residues. For the CDR3, the DNA is TGCAGCGCCTCGGACCAGAACACTGAAGCTTTCTTT. Its protein product is CSASDQNTEAFF.

Ten or more counts support this clonotype. This chain links TRBV7-9 with TRBJ2-7; D is ambiguous. The CDR3 contains 15 residues. Between the trimmed V and J ends, which lost 4 bases and 1 base, there was a span of 14 bases. Germline lookup yields CDR1 SEHNR and CDR2 FQNEAQ (reference sequence). CDR3 protein: CASSSDATESYEQYF. CDR3 in DNA: TGTGCCAGCAGCTCGGACGCCACGGAGTCCTACGAGCAGTACTTC.

This clonotype occurred many times. The gene calls are TRBV19 and TRBJ2-6, with D uncertain. Trimming stripped 9 bases from V and 0 bases from J, with 12 bases between. Germline-derived CDR1 and CDR2 are LNHDA and SQIVND (reference sequence). This CDR3 has 15 residues. The CDR3 protein is CASSSRVSGANVLTF. As DNA, the CDR3 is TGTGCCAGCAGCTCAAGGGTCTCTGGGGCCAACGTCCTGACTTTC.

This clonotype was found a few times. Here the CDR3 omits its conserved ending phenylalanine or tryptophan, so a read error is the likely source. The chain joins TRBV7-6 to TRBJ2-5, with a tentative D call TRBD2 (5 bases). Germline loops: CDR1 SGHVS, CDR2 FNYEAQ. The V and J ends lost 4 bases and 4 bases respectively, with 25 bases between them. The CDR3 covers 18 residues. The chain's CDR3 is CASSSRLPPRGSGETQYL. CDR3 in DNA: TGTGCCAGCAGCTCCAGACTACCCCCACGGGGTTCGGGAGAGACCCAGTACCTC.

With regard to this clonotype: One end of the junction varies from germline; a read error may be responsible. This rearrangement joins TRBV12-3 or TRBV12-4 to TRBJ2-5; TRBD1 or TRBD2 may be the D gene (5 bases each). The CDR3 runs to 12 residues. CDR3 sequence reads: CASSPGLGTQCF. CDR3 DNA sequence: TGTGCCAGCAGCCCGGGGCTGGGGACCCAGTGCTTC.

This clonotype was seen a handful of times. The chain joins TRBV5-4 to TRBJ1-2, with D hard to call. The CDR3 totals 15 residues. Germline CDR1 SGHNT, CDR2 YYREEE (reference sequence). Trimming took off 0 bases at V and 4 bases at J, with 13 bases between the two ends. CDR3 nucleotides: TGTGCCAGCAGCTTGGAAGATCCTGTCGGCTATGGCTACACCTTC. Translating it yields CASSLEDPVGYGYTF.

This clonotype came up once. With a much larger clone just one base away, this may be a read error. This chain links TRBV10-3 with TRBJ1-6; unclear D gene. Germline loops: CDR1 ENHRY, CDR2 SYGVKD. V was pared by 5 bases and J by 13 bases, with 9 bases between. The CDR3 extends over 11 amino acids. The CDR3 spells CAISHTFPLHF. CDR3 bases: TGTGCCATCAGTCACACGTTTCCCCTCCACTTT.

Points on this clonotype: Possible read error: a much larger clone is one base away. Since no conserved phenylalanine or tryptophan closes the CDR3, a read error is the likely cause. For the CDR3, the DNA is TGCAGTGCTAGAGAATGGGACAGCTATGGCTACACCGTC. Protein sequence: CSAREWDSYGYTV. V and J are TRBV20-1 and TRBJ1-2; 7 bases agree with TRBD1. The CDR3 runs to 13 residues. The germline V gene has CDR1 DFQATT and CDR2 SNEGSKA (reference sequence). The ends lost 0 bases at V and 4 bases at J; junction bases unmatched: 2.